The clone carrying this T cell receptor (beta chain) was counted ten times or more. What it binds is unknown. CDR3 of TCR beta was amplified from genomic DNA via a two-round multiplex PCR. First-round PCR amplification was performed with primers specific to each TRBV and TRBJ gene. TCRdb ran MiXCR on the multiplex PCR reads and lists one entry per CDR3 protein. This table holds roughly 30,000 distinct CDR3 sequences, approximately 51% found once. CDR1 and CDR2 (germline): SGHVS, FQNEAQ. The CDR3 spans 16 residues. V dropped 5 bases and J dropped 4; count of bases not matched to a gene: 10. These data belong to a study of prognosis after radiotherapy for stage I lung cancer. Looking at the study overall: The non-small cell lung cancer patients were all regarded as unsuitable for surgery on medical grounds. General observations from the study: Tumor-specific status of the expanded TCR clones was not determined in the analysis.

Sample: PBMCs, taken before or after stereotactic body radiation therapy (not recorded which). The genes are TRBV7-8 and TRBJ2-3; 9 bases line up with TRBD2. The sequence derives from a donor of 50 years or more with non-small cell lung cancer. CDR3 sequence reads: CASSARRAGGSDTQYF. CDR3 coding DNA: TGTGCCAGCAGCGCGAGGCGAGCGGGAGGATCAGATACGCAGTATTTT.